This T cell receptor beta chain was retrieved from a study of blood T cell repertoires in COVID-19 (dated by TCRdb to 2020 to 2021). Notes on the research overall: Collaborator samples came from the United States, Italy and Spain and covered acute and convalescent phases of COVID-19. HLA class I and class II types, where available, came from metadata supplied by the sample provider rather than from assay-based typing. Deeply sampled blood TCRbeta repertoires from subjects exposed to, actively infected with, or recovered from COVID-19 were included in the dataset. Samples were obtained from the ongoing ImmuneRACE study (first 160 participants) and from some 1,300 subjects provided by 6 global collaborators. Nearly every sample came with metadata listing a de-identified subject ID, COVID-19 status, age in years and sex. The material from the prospective study consisted of cDNA or gDNA derived from T cells, B-cell-depleted T cells, or PBMCs. The repertoires were released in a freely available public database intended as a resource for research on the immune response to SARS-CoV-2. Results and caveats for the whole study, not just this receptor: The amount of clinical and demographic metadata varied by source and participant and was provided uncurated.

Remarks on this clone: The clone's antigen remains unknown. Base qualities are not provided; no much larger clone lies one nucleotide away.

TCRbeta CDR3 regions were amplified from genomic DNA by means of the immunoSEQ Assay, a bias-controlled multiplex PCR. The source study handled its data this way. The number of nucleated cells in each sample was estimated from the amplification of reference gene primers within the assay. To quantify the absolute abundance of each unique TCRbeta CDR3 rearrangement, sequence reads were collapsed and filtered. For each sample, productive Simpson clonality was calculated as the square root of Simpson's diversity index across productive rearrangements. The source is immuneACCESS, and TCRdb retained only in-frame sequences with V and J called. Part of the clones is not carried over; for the studies checked, unresolved V genes explain less than half of this, and the remainder is unexplained. V, J and clone size were drawn from that table, and D and trimming were deduced from the DNA. The sample data list under 150,000 clones, and about 88% of these were observed just once. The ten largest clones take up under 9% of the sample.

The cysteine opens and the phenylalanine closes a CDR3 of 13 amino acids. Only CDR3 DNA is held: 39 bases, read in frame from base 1. The V end loses 3 bases and the J end loses 4 bases, and a stretch of 6 bases separates them. In the germline V gene (reference sequence), CDR1 corresponds to MNHEY and CDR2 to SMNVEV. Another Seattle source contributed samples from volunteer blood donors who had recovered from COVID-19. Each collaborating institution followed its own protocols to collect whole blood in K2EDTA tubes. Collaborator samples were shipped for TCRbeta analysis as frozen whole blood, isolated PBMCs, or DNA extracted from either sample type.

The sequence joins TRBV27 to TRBJ2-2; the D gene is not confidently resolved. This clonotype originated in a woman in her 70s who had recovered from COVID-19. Sequences were obtained from peripheral blood. The CDR3 in this case is CASSFPGTGELFF. The sequenced DNA: TGTGCCAGCAGTTTCCCGGGCACCGGGGAGCTGTTTTTT.